This T cell receptor beta chain was documented in a study of tumor-infiltrating lymphocytes in primary liver carcinoma. As for the study in general: Sequenced samples came back with roughly 3.5 to 7.5 million productive TCRbeta reads, and the counts looked alike across tissue types. Study-wide findings and caveats: Only about 8-24% of top clones spanned all five tumor regions.

Co-extraction of RNA and DNA was performed on about 19-30 mg of unsorted bulk tissue. The study sampled five separate regions from each tumor. All tumor specimens exceeded 85% viable tumor cells. Many counts were recorded for this clonotype. Its target is unknown. CDR3 length equals 13 residues. V gave up 7 bases and J gave up 3 bases, with 12 bases separating them. CDR1 and CDR2 from the germline V gene are ENHRY and SYGVKD. Total RNA (around 500 ng) served as template for TCR beta cDNA synthesis primed by a constant-region primer. Sequencing libraries for TCR beta derived from three nested multiplex PCR rounds that used slightly modified ARM-PCR. The opening two PCR rounds, 10 cycles each, paired TRBV1-TRBV30 forward primers with a C-beta reverse primer. TCRdb reanalysed the multiplex PCR reads using MiXCR and keeps one entry per CDR3 protein. This table holds some 110,000 distinct CDR3 sequences, roughly four fifths found once.

Sequencing was performed on liver tumor tissue from sampling region 3. Subset noted: tumor region T3, left-lateral pole. The chain couples TRBV10-3 to TRBJ1-2; tentative D call: TRBD1 (5 bases). The origin of this receptor is a man aged 40-49 years with primary liver carcinoma and hepatitis B virus infection. DNA for the CDR3: TGTGCCATCAAAGGGGCAGGACACTATGGCTACACCTTC. It translates to CAIKGAGHYGYTF.